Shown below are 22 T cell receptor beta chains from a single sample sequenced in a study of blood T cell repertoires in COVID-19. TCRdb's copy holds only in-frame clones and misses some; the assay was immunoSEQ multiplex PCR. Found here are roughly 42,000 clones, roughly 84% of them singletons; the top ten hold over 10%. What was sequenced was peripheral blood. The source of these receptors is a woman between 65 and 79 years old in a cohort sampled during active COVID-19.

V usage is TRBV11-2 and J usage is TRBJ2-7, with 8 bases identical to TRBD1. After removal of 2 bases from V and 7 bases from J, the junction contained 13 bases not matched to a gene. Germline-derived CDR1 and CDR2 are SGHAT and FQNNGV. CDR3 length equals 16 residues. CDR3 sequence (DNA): TGTGCCAGCAGCTTATCGTTAGGGCAGGGGGCTGGTGAGCAGTACTTC. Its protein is CASSLSLGQGAGEQYF.

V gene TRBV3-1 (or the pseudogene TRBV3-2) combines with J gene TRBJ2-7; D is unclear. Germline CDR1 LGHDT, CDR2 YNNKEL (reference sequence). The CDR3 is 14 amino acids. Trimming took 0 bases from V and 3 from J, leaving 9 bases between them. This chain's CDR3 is CASSQDGTVYEQYF. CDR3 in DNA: TGTGCCAGCAGCCAAGACGGCACAGTCTACGAGCAGTACTTC.

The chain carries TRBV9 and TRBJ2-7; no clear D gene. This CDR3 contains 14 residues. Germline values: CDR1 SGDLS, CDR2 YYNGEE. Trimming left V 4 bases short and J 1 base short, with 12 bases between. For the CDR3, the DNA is TGTGCCAGCAGCCCCCGGGTAGCATCCTACGAGCAGTACTTC. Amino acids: CASSPRVASYEQYF.

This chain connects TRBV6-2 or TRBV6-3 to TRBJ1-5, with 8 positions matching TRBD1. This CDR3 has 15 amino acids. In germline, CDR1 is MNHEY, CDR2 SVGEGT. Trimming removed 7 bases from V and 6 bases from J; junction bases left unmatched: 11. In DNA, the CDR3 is TGTGCCAGCACCCCCACCACAGGGGGTAGTCAGCCCCAGCATTTT. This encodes CASTPTTGGSQPQHF.

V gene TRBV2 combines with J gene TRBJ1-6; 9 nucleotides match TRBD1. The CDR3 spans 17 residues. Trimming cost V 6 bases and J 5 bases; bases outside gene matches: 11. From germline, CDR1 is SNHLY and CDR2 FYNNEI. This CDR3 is CASSDFPGTGNNSPLHF. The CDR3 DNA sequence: TGTGCCAGCAGCGACTTTCCCGGGACAGGGAATAATTCACCCCTCCACTTT.

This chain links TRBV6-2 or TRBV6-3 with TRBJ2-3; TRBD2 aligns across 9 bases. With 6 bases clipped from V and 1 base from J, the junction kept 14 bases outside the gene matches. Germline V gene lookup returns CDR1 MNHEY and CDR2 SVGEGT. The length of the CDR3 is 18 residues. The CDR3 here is CASSPGGSGSRGTDTQYF. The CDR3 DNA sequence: TGTGCCAGCAGCCCCGGGGGTAGCGGGAGTAGAGGCACAGATACGCAGTATTTT.

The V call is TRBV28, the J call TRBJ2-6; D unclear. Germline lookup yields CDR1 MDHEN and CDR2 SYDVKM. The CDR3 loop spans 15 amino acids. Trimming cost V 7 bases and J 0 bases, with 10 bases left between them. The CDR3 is CASTRITSGANVLTF. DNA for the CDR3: TGTGCCAGCACCAGGATAACCTCTGGGGCCAACGTCCTGACTTTC.

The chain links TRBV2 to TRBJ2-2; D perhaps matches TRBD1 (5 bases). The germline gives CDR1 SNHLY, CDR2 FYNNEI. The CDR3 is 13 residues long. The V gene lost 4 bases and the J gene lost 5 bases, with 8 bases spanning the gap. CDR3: CASSGQGTGELFF. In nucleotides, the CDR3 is TGTGCCAGCAGTGGGCAGGGAACCGGGGAGCTGTTTTTT.

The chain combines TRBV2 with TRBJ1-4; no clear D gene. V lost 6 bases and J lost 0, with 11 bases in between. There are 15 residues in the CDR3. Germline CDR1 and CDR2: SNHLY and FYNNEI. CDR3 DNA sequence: TGTGCCAGCAGCCTTGGAGGTGCAACTAATGAAAAACTGTTTTTT. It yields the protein CASSLGGATNEKLFF.

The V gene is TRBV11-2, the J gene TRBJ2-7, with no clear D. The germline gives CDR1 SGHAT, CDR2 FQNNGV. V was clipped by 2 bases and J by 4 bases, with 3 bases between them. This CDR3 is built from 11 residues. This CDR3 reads CASSLQYEQYF. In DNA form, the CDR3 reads TGTGCCAGCAGCTTACAGTACGAGCAGTACTTC.

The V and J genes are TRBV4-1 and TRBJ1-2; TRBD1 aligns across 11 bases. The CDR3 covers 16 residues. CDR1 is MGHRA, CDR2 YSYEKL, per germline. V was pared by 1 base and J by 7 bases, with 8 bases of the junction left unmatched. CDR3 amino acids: CASSQAGGTGGFGYTF. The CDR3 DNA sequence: TGCGCCAGCAGCCAAGCGGGCGGGACAGGGGGTTTTGGCTACACCTTC.

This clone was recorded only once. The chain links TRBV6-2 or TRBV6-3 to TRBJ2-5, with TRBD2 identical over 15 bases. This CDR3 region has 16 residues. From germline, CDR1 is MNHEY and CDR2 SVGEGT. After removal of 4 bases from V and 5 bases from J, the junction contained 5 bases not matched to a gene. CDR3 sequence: CASSSPGLAGGETQYF. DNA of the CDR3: TGTGCCAGCAGTTCTCCTGGACTAGCGGGGGGGGAGACCCAGTACTTC.

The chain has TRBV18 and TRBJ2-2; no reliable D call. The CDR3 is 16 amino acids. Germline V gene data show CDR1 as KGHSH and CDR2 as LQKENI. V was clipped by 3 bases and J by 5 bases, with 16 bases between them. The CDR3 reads CASSPQTYSRTGELFF. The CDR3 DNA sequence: TGTGCCAGCTCACCGCAGACTTACTCGCGTACCGGGGAGCTGTTTTTT.

The CDR3 DNA sequence: TGTGCCAGCAGTCGGGACAGCTATCAGGGAGAGACCCAGTACTTC. It is translated as CASSRDSYQGETQYF. This rearrangement joins TRBV6-5 to TRBJ2-5; 7 bases map to TRBD1. CDR1 and CDR2 from the germline V gene are MNHEY and SVGAGI. V shed 5 bases, J shed 4 bases, and the junction held 10 bases outside the gene matches. This CDR3 has 15 amino acids.

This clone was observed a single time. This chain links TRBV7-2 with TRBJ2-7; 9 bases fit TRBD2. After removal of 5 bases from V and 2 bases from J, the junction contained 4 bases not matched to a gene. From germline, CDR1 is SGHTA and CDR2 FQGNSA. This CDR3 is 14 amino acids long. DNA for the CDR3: TGTGCCAGCAGCATGACTAGCGGCCCCTACGAGCAGTACTTC. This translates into CASSMTSGPYEQYF.

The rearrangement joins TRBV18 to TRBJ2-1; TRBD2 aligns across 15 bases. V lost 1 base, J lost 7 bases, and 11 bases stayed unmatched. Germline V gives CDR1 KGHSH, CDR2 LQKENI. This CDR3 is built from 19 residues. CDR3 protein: CASSPRNDLGLAGGNEQFF. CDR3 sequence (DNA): TGTGCCAGCTCACCACGGAACGACCTTGGACTAGCGGGAGGGAATGAGCAGTTCTTC.

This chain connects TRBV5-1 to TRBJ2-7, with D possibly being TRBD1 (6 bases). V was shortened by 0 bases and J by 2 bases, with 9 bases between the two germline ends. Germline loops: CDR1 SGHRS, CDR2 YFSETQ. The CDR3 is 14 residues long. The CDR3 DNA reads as TGCGCCAGCAGCTTGGAGCCAGGGGCCTACGAGCAGTACTTC. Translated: CASSLEPGAYEQYF.

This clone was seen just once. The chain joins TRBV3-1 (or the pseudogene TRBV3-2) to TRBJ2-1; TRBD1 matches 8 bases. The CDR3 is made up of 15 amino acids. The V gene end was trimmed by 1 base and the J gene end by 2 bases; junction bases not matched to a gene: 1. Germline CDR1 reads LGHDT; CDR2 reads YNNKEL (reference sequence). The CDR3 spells CASSQGQGTYNEQFF. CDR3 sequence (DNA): TGTGCCAGCAGCCAAGGACAGGGGACCTACAATGAGCAGTTCTTC.

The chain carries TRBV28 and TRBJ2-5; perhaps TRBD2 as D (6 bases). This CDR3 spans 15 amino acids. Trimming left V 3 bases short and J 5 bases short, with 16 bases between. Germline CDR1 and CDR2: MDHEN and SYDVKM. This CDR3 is CASSFPPGSGETQYF. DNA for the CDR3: TGTGCCAGCAGTTTCCCCCCAGGGAGCGGGGAGACCCAGTACTTC.

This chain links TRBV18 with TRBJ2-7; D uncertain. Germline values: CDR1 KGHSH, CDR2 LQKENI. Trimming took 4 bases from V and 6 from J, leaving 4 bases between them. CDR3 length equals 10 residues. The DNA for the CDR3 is TGTGCCAGCTCACTCGGCGAGCAGTACTTC. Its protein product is CASSLGEQYF. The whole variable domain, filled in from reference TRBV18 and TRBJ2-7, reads NAGVMQNPRHLVRRRGQEARLRCSPMKGHSHVYWYRQLPEEGLKFMVYLQKENIIDESGMPKERFSAEFPKEGPSILRIQQVVRGDSAAYFCASSLGEQYFGPGTRLTVT.

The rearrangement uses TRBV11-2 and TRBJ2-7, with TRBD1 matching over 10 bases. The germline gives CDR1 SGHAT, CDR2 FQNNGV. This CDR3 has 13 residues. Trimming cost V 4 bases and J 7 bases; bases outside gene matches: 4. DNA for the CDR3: TGTGCCAGCAGCTCCGGGACAGGGGTTGAGCAGTACTTC. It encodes CASSSGTGVEQYF.

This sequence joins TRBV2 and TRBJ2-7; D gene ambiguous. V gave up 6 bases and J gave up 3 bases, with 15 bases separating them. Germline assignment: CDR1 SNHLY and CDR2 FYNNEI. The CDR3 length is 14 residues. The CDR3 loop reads CASSEADLGYEQYF. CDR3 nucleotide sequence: TGTGCCAGCAGCGAGGCCGACCTAGGCTACGAGCAGTACTTC.